The source of this T cell receptor (beta chain) is a study of cytomegalovirus exposure and HLA in healthy donors. Per the germline V gene, CDR1 is LNHDA and CDR2 is SQIVND (reference sequence). The CDR3 sequence is 13 residues long. The germline V and J ends were trimmed by 3 bases and 3 bases, with 8 bases remaining between them. With 60 Vbeta and 13 Jbeta primers, the PCR was carried out. Measured with immunoSEQ multiplex PCR; TCRdb has only the in-frame clones, and not every one. The sample lists approximately 200,000 clones; less than 85% were seen once. This clonotype originated in a man aged 25-45 years in good health and CMV-seropositive. The gene calls are TRBV19 and TRBJ1-1; D perhaps matches TRBD1 (6 bases). The sequenced material came from PBMCs. This chain's CDR3 is CASSMGAYTEAFF. In DNA, the CDR3 is TGTGCCAGTAGTATGGGGGCCTACACTGAAGCTTTCTTT.